Following are 18 T cell receptor beta chains from one sample sequenced in a study of T cell repertoires in cytomegalovirus infection. One entry per CDR3 protein results from TCRdb running MiXCR on the reads. The data show about 180,000 distinct CDR3 sequences, roughly an eighth seen once. Sequencing was carried out using PBMCs. All receptors derive from a human donor in good health (CMV status not recorded). Some clones in this sample may be carry-over from other donors' samples.

The V and J genes are TRBV2 and TRBJ2-1; the D gene is possibly TRBD1 (6 bases). There are 14 residues in the CDR3. Trimming removed 5 bases at V and 1 base at J, with 9 bases between. Germline V lookup: CDR1 SNHLY, CDR2 FYNNEI. DNA for the CDR3: TGTGCCAGCAGTCTACAGGGTTCCTACAATGAGCAGTTCTTC. Residues: CASSLQGSYNEQFF.

The rearrangement links TRBV24-1 to TRBJ2-7; 7 positions match TRBD1. Germline-derived CDR1 and CDR2 are KGHDR and SFDVKD. This CDR3 is 12 amino acids long. Trimming cost V 2 bases and J 9 bases; bases outside gene matches: 3. As DNA, the CDR3 is TGTGCCACCAGTGATTCGGGACAGCCGCAGTACTTC. Residues: CATSDSGQPQYF.

The J gene is TRBJ1-1, the V gene TRBV7-9, with TRBD1 matching 8 bases. CDR1 is SEHNR and CDR2 is FQNEAQ in the germline V gene (reference sequence). Unmatched junction bases numbered 6, after V lost 3 bases and J lost 0 bases. The CDR3 runs 16 residues. For the CDR3, the DNA is TGTGCCAGCAGCTTTCGGACAGGGCCAATGAACACTGAAGCTTTCTTT. Translating gives CASSFRTGPMNTEAFF.

This chain links TRBV12-3 or TRBV12-4 with TRBJ1-6; D unresolved. This CDR3 is 14 amino acids long. Trimming pared 6 bases from V and 9 bases from J, leaving 15 bases between. CDR3 amino acids: CASSPTGGFSPLHF. The DNA of the CDR3 is TGTGCCAGCAGCCCGACCGGAGGGTTTTCACCCCTCCACTTT.

The chain has TRBV20-1 and TRBJ1-2; 9 bases agree with TRBD1. V gave up 3 bases and J gave up 3 bases; unmatched junction bases: 5. Per germline, CDR1 DFQATT and CDR2 SNEGSKA (reference sequence). CDR3 size: 14 residues. The CDR3: CSARTGGADYGYTF. The CDR3, as DNA: TGCAGTGCTAGGACAGGGGGAGCGGACTATGGCTACACCTTC.

This clonotype appeared many times. This sequence joins TRBV7-2 and TRBJ1-2, with a tentative D call TRBD1 (5 bases). From germline, CDR1 is SGHTA and CDR2 FQGNSA. The CDR3 is 12 residues long. V lost 5 bases to trimming and J lost 4 bases, with 8 bases between them. The CDR3 sequence is CASSRDFYGYTF. In nucleotides, the CDR3 is TGTGCCAGCAGCCGGGACTTCTATGGCTACACCTTC. Drawing the rest from reference TRBV7-2 and TRBJ1-2, the complete variable domain is GAGVSQSPSNKVTEKGKDVELRCDPISGHTALYWYRQSLGQGLEFLIYFQGNSAPDKSGLPSDRFSAERTGGSVSTLTIQRTQQEDSAVYLCASSRDFYGYTFGSGTRLTVV.

The rearrangement links TRBV6-2 or TRBV6-3 to TRBJ1-1; D ambiguous. CDR1 is MNHEY, CDR2 SVGEGT, per germline. Trimming pared 7 bases from V and 3 bases from J, leaving 12 bases between. The CDR3 runs to 13 residues. CDR3 DNA: TGTGCCAGCACTCTCTTTGGGCACACTGAAGCTTTCTTT. Protein sequence: CASTLFGHTEAFF.

The chain carries TRBV20-1 and TRBJ2-1, with 7 nucleotides matching TRBD2. This CDR3 is 16 amino acids long. V lost 6 bases and J lost 4; bases outside the gene matches: 15. Per germline, CDR1 DFQATT and CDR2 SNEGSKA (reference sequence). The CDR3, as DNA: TGCAGTGCGCAGGCTCTGCTAGCGGATAGATACAATGAGCAGTTCTTC. Translation gives CSAQALLADRYNEQFF.

This clonotype occurred a few times. This rearrangement joins TRBV29-1 to TRBJ1-2; 7 nucleotides align to TRBD1. This CDR3 has 13 residues. The germline V gene has CDR1 SQVTM and CDR2 ANQGSEA. Trimming removed 4 bases from V and 3 bases from J; junction bases left unmatched: 5. The CDR3 is CSVADRTHYGYTF. The CDR3 DNA sequence: TGCAGCGTTGCGGACAGGACTCACTATGGCTACACCTTC.

This clonotype showed up just a few times. The chain is built from TRBV29-1 and TRBJ1-2; 10 bases map to TRBD1. This CDR3 contains 11 residues. Per the germline V gene, CDR1 is SQVTM and CDR2 is ANQGSEA. V lost 3 bases and J lost 8; bases outside the gene matches: 0. The DNA for the CDR3 is TGCAGCGTTGAGGACAGGGGGGGCTACACCTTC. Its protein is CSVEDRGGYTF. The whole variable domain, filled in from reference TRBV29-1 and TRBJ1-2, reads SAVISQKPSRDICQRGTSLTIQCQVDSQVTMMFWYRQQPGQSLTLIATANQGSEATYESGFVIDKFPISRPNLTFSTLTVSNMSPEDSSIYLCSVEDRGGYTFGSGTRLTVV.

Here the CDR3 reads CASSHLSKNEQFF. CDR3 nucleotide sequence: TGTGCCAGTAGCCATCTATCGAAAAATGAGCAGTTCTTC. V and J are TRBV19 and TRBJ2-1; D call uncertain. V lost 6 bases and J 7 bases, leaving 13 bases between the germline ends. The CDR3 runs to 13 residues. Germline V CDR1 and CDR2: LNHDA, SQIVND (reference sequence).

This clonotype was seen a handful of times. The CDR3 reads CASSLGGTAYQETQYF. CDR3 sequence (DNA): TGTGCCAGCAGCTTAGGGGGGACAGCGTACCAAGAGACCCAGTACTTC. The chain links TRBV5-4 to TRBJ2-5; D is possibly TRBD1 (7 bases). The CDR3 spans 16 residues. CDR1 and CDR2 (germline): SGHNT, YYREEE (reference sequence). Trimming left V 2 bases short and J 0 bases short, with 14 bases between.

The rearrangement links TRBV20-1 to TRBJ1-2, with 8 bases identical to TRBD1. CDR1 is DFQATT and CDR2 is SNEGSKA in the germline V gene (reference sequence). CDR3 length: 13 amino acids. Here the CDR3 DNA reads TGCAGGGGGGCAGGGGGCGCGAACTATGGCTACACCTTC. It specifies CRGAGGANYGYTF.

Many counts were recorded for this clonotype. V gene TRBV7-3 combines with J gene TRBJ2-6, with unresolved D. V gave up 4 bases and J gave up 0 bases, with 7 bases separating them. The CDR3 totals 15 residues. Germline loops: CDR1 SGHTA, CDR2 FQGTGA. The CDR3 DNA is TGTGCCAGCAGCTCACCAGACTCTGGGGCCAACGTCCTGACTTTC. Its translation is CASSSPDSGANVLTF. Based on the CDR3 plus reference TRBV7-3 and TRBJ2-6, the full variable domain is GAGVSQTPSNKVTEKGKYVELRCDPISGHTALYWYRQSLGQGPEFLIYFQGTGAADDSGLPNDRFFAVRPEGSVSTLKIQRTERGDSAVYLCASSSPDSGANVLTFGAGSRLTVL.

This clonotype was seen at least ten times. The chain is built from TRBV11-2 and TRBJ1-4; 7 bases agree with TRBD1. The ends lost 4 bases at V and 8 bases at J; junction bases unmatched: 7. Germline values: CDR1 SGHAT, CDR2 FQNNGV. This CDR3 spans 14 amino acids. DNA for the CDR3: TGTGCCAGCAGCTCCAGACAGGGACGGGAAAAACTGTTTTTT. Translated, it gives CASSSRQGREKLFF.

The chain carries TRBV29-1 and TRBJ1-1, with unresolved D. This CDR3 region has 13 residues. The germline V gene encodes CDR1 SQVTM and CDR2 ANQGSEA. Trimming left V 8 bases short and J 1 base short, with 14 bases between. CDR3 in DNA: TGCAGCTCGGTGGGCAGATCGAACACTGAAGCTTTCTTT. Protein product: CSSVGRSNTEAFF. The full variable domain, its missing parts supplied by reference TRBV29-1 and TRBJ1-1, is SAVISQKPSRDICQRGTSLTIQCQVDSQVTMMFWYRQQPGQSLTLIATANQGSEATYESGFVIDKFPISRPNLTFSTLTVSNMSPEDSSIYLCSSVGRSNTEAFFGQGTRLTVV.

The chain carries TRBV7-3 and TRBJ1-1, with D maybe TRBD1 (5 bases). With 5 bases removed from V and 5 bases from J, the gap between germline ends came to 12 bases. Germline CDR1 is SGHTA and CDR2 is FQGTGA. This CDR3 region has 13 residues. The chain's CDR3 is CASSRQIGTEAFF. Written as DNA, the CDR3 is TGTGCCAGCAGCCGACAGATTGGGACTGAAGCTTTCTTT.

This clonotype was counted at least ten times. The chain has TRBV7-8 and TRBJ2-1; D perhaps matches TRBD1 (6 bases). V lost 8 bases to trimming and J lost 5 bases, with 19 bases between them. Looked up from germline, CDR1 is SGHVS and CDR2 is FQNEAQ. The CDR3 runs to 15 residues. CDR3 bases: TGTGCCAGCGGAGGACAGCCACCCTTAGACAATGAGCAGTTCTTC. Translation gives CASGGQPPLDNEQFF.